What follows are 10 T cell receptor beta chains derived from one specimen sequenced in a study of control samples from healthy donors and cancer patients. Using immunoSEQ multiplex PCR, the repertoire was profiled, and TCRdb retains in-frame clones only, with some absent. The sample has over 120,000 clones; 75% to 95% are singletons. Sequencing used blood. The receptors were gathered from a man under 40 in good health.

The chain uses TRBV9 and TRBJ1-6, with TRBD1 matching 7 bases. V gave up 4 bases and J gave up 6 bases; unmatched junction bases: 7. The CDR3 covers 15 residues. Germline loops: CDR1 SGDLS, CDR2 YYNGEE. The CDR3 DNA follows: TGTGCCAGCAGCCCCCGGGACAGCTTTAATTCACCCCTCCACTTT. Residues: CASSPRDSFNSPLHF.

This clone appeared a single time. The chain has TRBV27 and TRBJ2-7, with 11 positions matching TRBD1. Germline CDR1 reads MNHEY; CDR2 reads SMNVEV (reference sequence). V was pared by 5 bases and J by 3 bases, with 12 bases of the junction left unmatched. This CDR3 has 17 amino acids. CDR3 nucleotide sequence: TGTGCCAGCAGTCTCTACTCCGGGACAGGGGGTCTCTACGAGCAGTACTTC. This translates into CASSLYSGTGGLYEQYF.

J is TRBJ1-3 and V is TRBV28; 7 nucleotides line up with TRBD1. The CDR3 sequence is 13 residues long. Germline lookup yields CDR1 MDHEN and CDR2 SYDVKM. Trimming removed 3 bases from V and 5 bases from J; junction bases left unmatched: 1. Written as DNA, the CDR3 is TGTGCCAGCAGTTTGGACAGGAGAAACACCATATATTTT. Translating it yields CASSLDRRNTIYF.

The chain links TRBV27 to TRBJ2-1; D gene ambiguous. V gave up 3 bases and J gave up 9 bases, with 12 bases separating them. Germline assignment: CDR1 MNHEY and CDR2 SMNVEV (reference sequence). CDR3 size: 13 residues. The CDR3 here is CASSFLDISEQFF. Written as DNA, the CDR3 is TGTGCCAGCAGTTTCCTCGACATATCTGAGCAGTTCTTC.

The genes are TRBV5-1 and TRBJ2-7, with 7 bases lining up with TRBD2. V shed 5 bases and J 6 bases; nucleotides not matched to a gene: 11. This CDR3 has 14 residues. In germline, CDR1 is SGHRS, CDR2 YFSETQ. This CDR3 reads CASSTSGTTLEQYF. DNA for the CDR3: TGCGCCAGCAGTACTTCCGGGACTACCCTCGAGCAGTACTTC.

This clone was seen just once. The J gene is TRBJ1-1, the V gene TRBV20-1; no clear D. V shed 2 bases and J shed 7 bases, with 8 bases lying between them. Germline-derived CDR1 and CDR2 are DFQATT and SNEGSKA (reference sequence). This CDR3 has 11 amino acids. CDR3 in amino acids: CSARWAGEAFF. The CDR3 bases are TGCAGTGCTAGATGGGCAGGTGAAGCTTTCTTT.

This clone has only one observation. The chain carries TRBV5-1 and TRBJ1-1, with 9 bases matching TRBD1. V was clipped by 7 bases and J by 4 bases; unmatched bases: 8. CDR1 is SGHRS and CDR2 is YFSETQ in the germline V gene. This CDR3 has 14 residues. The CDR3 region is CASSRTGVGTEAFF. DNA of the CDR3: TGCGCCAGCTCTAGGACAGGGGTAGGCACTGAAGCTTTCTTT. Full variable domain (missing parts from reference TRBV5-1 and TRBJ1-1): KAGVTQTPRYLIKTRGQQVTLSCSPISGHRSVSWYQQTPGQGLQFLFEYFSETQRNKGNFPGRFSGRQFSNSRSEMNVSTLELGDSALYLCASSRTGVGTEAFFGQGTRLTVV.

The chain links TRBV5-1 to TRBJ1-1; the D is unclear. Germline V gene sequence: CDR1 SGHRS, CDR2 YFSETQ. CDR3 length equals 15 residues. V was pared by 0 bases and J by 3 bases, with 12 bases between. This CDR3 is CASSLDVGSDTEAFF. CDR3 DNA: TGCGCCAGCAGCTTGGATGTGGGGTCGGACACTGAAGCTTTCTTT. The whole variable domain, filled in from reference TRBV5-1 and TRBJ1-1, reads KAGVTQTPRYLIKTRGQQVTLSCSPISGHRSVSWYQQTPGQGLQFLFEYFSETQRNKGNFPGRFSGRQFSNSRSEMNVSTLELGDSALYLCASSLDVGSDTEAFFGQGTRLTVV.

The rearrangement uses TRBV28 and TRBJ1-5, with D possibly matching TRBD1 (5 bases). Germline CDR1 is MDHEN and CDR2 is SYDVKM. The CDR3 is 15 residues long. Deletions cut 5 bases from V and 4 bases from J, with 15 bases between. CDR3 nucleotides: TGTGCCAGCAGTCAGGGTTTGTCCTTAAATCAGCCCCAGCATTTT. It is translated as CASSQGLSLNQPQHF.

The J gene is TRBJ1-4, the V gene TRBV14; tentatively, D is TRBD1 (6 bases). Looked up from germline, CDR1 is SGHDN and CDR2 is FVKESK. The CDR3 length is 13 residues. V lost 1 base and J 10 bases, leaving 10 bases between the germline ends. The DNA for the CDR3 is TGTGCCAGCAGCCAAGCGAGAGGGGGAAAACTGTTTTTT. Protein sequence: CASSQARGGKLFF.